A single sample is the source of the 11 T cell receptor beta chains below, sequenced in a study of CD8+ T cells in alopecia areata. Following extraction, RNA underwent reverse transcription to cDNA, which served as the sequencing template. The data were produced by immunoSEQ multiplex PCR, yet TCRdb's version contains in-frame clones alone and is incomplete. The data contain 150,000 to 200,000 clones, 40% to 65% of them singletons. Treatment reported: oral pan-JAK inhibitor, 5-10 mg twice daily. The source material was CD8+ T cells sorted from blood, sampled at week 52, from a patient treated with tofacitinib. The receptors stem from a human donor with alopecia areata.

The V gene is TRBV18, the J gene TRBJ1-1, with D unclear. The CDR3 is made up of 13 amino acids. The V gene's germline CDR1 is KGHSH and CDR2 LQKENI. The ends were cut back, 3 bases at V and 1 base at J, with 6 bases in the middle. The CDR3, as DNA: TGTGCCAGCTCACCGGTGGGGAACACTGAAGCTTTCTTT. This gives the protein CASSPVGNTEAFF.

The rearrangement links TRBV30 to TRBJ1-3; D unclear. Per germline, CDR1 GTSNPN and CDR2 SVGIG (reference sequence). Trimming stripped 2 bases from V and 1 base from J, with 6 bases between. This CDR3 spans 13 amino acids. The CDR3 protein is CAWSFSSGNTIYF. CDR3 bases: TGTGCCTGGAGTTTTTCGTCTGGAAACACCATATATTTT.

V gene TRBV6-6 combines with J gene TRBJ1-6; TRBD1 might be the D (6 bases). V was pared by 6 bases and J by 6 bases, with 15 bases between. This CDR3 region has 15 residues. Germline CDR1 and CDR2: MNHNY and SVGAGI (reference sequence). The CDR3 loop reads CASRARTELNSPLHF. The CDR3 region has the DNA TGTGCCAGCAGGGCAAGGACAGAGCTTAATTCACCCCTCCACTTT.

The V gene is TRBV7-2, the J gene TRBJ2-7; D gene unclear. The germline V gene encodes CDR1 SGHTA and CDR2 FQGNSA. There are 13 residues in the CDR3. V was shortened by 1 base and J by 2 bases, with 6 bases between the two germline ends. The CDR3 DNA reads TGTGCCAGCAGCTTAGGTTCGGCCTACGAGCAGTACTTC. This codes for CASSLGSAYEQYF.

In its sample, this clone was seen many times. A single base is all that separates this from a far larger clone, so a read error is likely. The rearrangement uses TRBV4-2 and TRBJ2-3; 13 positions agree with TRBD2. Per the germline V gene, CDR1 is LGHNA and CDR2 is YNFKEQ. The CDR3 is 16 amino acids. The V and J ends lost 1 base and 5 bases, in that order; junction bases with no gene match: 3. CDR3 in amino acids: CASSQGRLAGGDTQYF. CDR3 nucleotide sequence: TGTGCCAGCAGCCAAGGTAGACTAGCGGGGGGAGATACGCAGTATTTT.

The chain uses TRBV6-6 and TRBJ2-7, with D tentatively TRBD1 (7 bases). The CDR3 is made up of 16 amino acids. From germline, CDR1 is MNHNY and CDR2 SVGAGI (reference sequence). V dropped 0 bases and J dropped 3 bases, with 15 bases sitting between them. Here the CDR3 DNA reads TGTGCCAGCAGTTACTCGAGAACAGGGGAGGACTACGAGCAGTACTTC. Its protein is CASSYSRTGEDYEQYF.

About this clone itself: Other nucleotide sequences from this sample produce the same CDR3. The genes are TRBV27 and TRBJ2-1, with D possibly called TRBD1 or TRBD2 (5 bases each). The CDR3 sequence is 14 residues long. Germline assignment: CDR1 MNHEY and CDR2 SMNVEV (reference sequence). With 2 bases removed from V and 2 bases from J, the gap between germline ends came to 7 bases. The CDR3 spells CASSLRGPYNEQFF. The CDR3 DNA reads as TGTGCCAGCAGTTTACGGGGACCCTACAATGAGCAGTTCTTC.

This clone was detected a few times. V usage is TRBV6-5 and J usage is TRBJ2-1; 9 nucleotides match TRBD2. The CDR3 length is 15 residues. Trimming at V came to 2 bases and at J to 5 bases, leaving 4 bases not matched to a gene. The germline gives CDR1 MNHEY, CDR2 SVGAGI. The CDR3 DNA follows: TGTGCCAGCAGTTACAGCGGGGGGCTCCACAATGAGCAGTTCTTC. Translating gives CASSYSGGLHNEQFF.

This clone was seen once. The rearrangement links TRBV2 to TRBJ2-5; 10 bases match TRBD2. Germline V gene lookup returns CDR1 SNHLY and CDR2 FYNNEI. V was pared by 11 bases and J by 0 bases, with 6 bases of the junction left unmatched. The CDR3 length is 14 residues. The CDR3 nucleotides read TGTGCCTTTAGGACTAGCGGCTACCAAGAGACCCAGTACTTC. Translation gives CAFRTSGYQETQYF.

The chain combines TRBV27 with TRBJ1-1; TRBD1 matches 8 bases. Germline trimming cut 5 bases from V and 3 bases from J; bases unmatched to any gene: 5. The CDR3 has 14 residues. Germline assignment: CDR1 MNHEY and CDR2 SMNVEV (reference sequence). CDR3 DNA: TGTGCCAGCAGTCCTGGGACAGGCTACACTGAAGCTTTCTTT. Amino acids: CASSPGTGYTEAFF.

The chain employs TRBV13 and TRBJ2-7, with D unclear. The germline gives CDR1 PRHDT, CDR2 FYEKMQ (reference sequence). The CDR3 is 11 amino acids. Trimming cost V 0 bases and J 5 bases, with 2 bases left between them. The CDR3 bases are TGTGCCAGCAGCTTAGGAGACGAGCAGTACTTC. Encoded protein: CASSLGDEQYF.